This TCR beta chain was retrieved from a study of quantifying T cell responses using KT2 cells. Study-wide background: Reverse transcription used primers in the TCR alpha and beta constant regions.

General study findings and limits: KT2 sequence counts showed saturation when very many KT2 cells were spiked in.

Regarding this clonotype: The antigen remains unidentified.

The sample is PBMC spiked with counted cells of clone KT2. A single-stranded UMI oligo with SP2 sequence was ligated to cDNA 3' ends. The first PCR ran 4 to 5 cycles with an equimolar RC1.1 and RC1.2 beta primer mix. From the second PCR onward, TCR alpha and beta chains were processed separately. Each CDR3 protein gets one entry after TCRdb re-called the UMI-ligation and nested PCR reads with MiXCR. The sample consists of about 41,000 distinct CDR3 sequences, approximately 15% of them appearing once. This receptor was obtained from a human donor. Sequencing input: PBMCs spiked with cells of the T cell clone KT2.

The CDR3 nucleotides read TGCAGTGCTAGCCCCCCAGGGGGCAATACTGAAGCTTTCTTT. Amino acid sequence: CSASPPGGNTEAFF. The chain recombines TRBV20-1 with TRBJ1-1; TRBD1 matches 8 bases. CDR1 and CDR2 (germline): DFQATT, SNEGSKA (reference sequence). The V gene end was trimmed by 3 bases and the J gene end by 5 bases; junction bases not matched to a gene: 8. CDR3 length equals 14 residues.